This T cell receptor beta chain emerged from a study of shared clonotypes between healthy human individuals. Study-level points and caveats: Only a few donors were included, so the genetic and exposure-history diversity represented was limited. As a rule, naive subsets had a larger estimated richness than memory subsets. Some clonotypes were shared by all four sorted-subset donors, while others were not shared. The non-shared ones had lower generation probabilities than the shared ones.

With regard to this clone: Antigen specificity is unknown.

It was CD45RO-negative cells, positively selected for CCR7, that made up naive CD8 cells, with terminally differentiated effector memory CD45RA+ cells excluded. The CDR3 contains 14 residues. Germline V gene data show CDR1 as SQVTM and CDR2 as ANQGSEA. Trimming pared 4 bases from V and 6 bases from J, leaving 18 bases between. TCRdb's copy holds only in-frame clones and misses some; the assay was immunoSEQ multiplex PCR. The table lists around 2,000,000 clones, over 85% of them singletons. The chain joins TRBV29-1 to TRBJ1-1, with D unclear. The sequence was obtained from a man between 18 and 35 years old in good health. Sequenced material: naive CD8+ T cells sorted from blood. The CDR3 DNA reads as TGCAGCGTTGTAGATCTCCCTCTATTCGCTGAAGCTTTCTTT. Protein: CSVVDLPLFAEAFF.